The text below deals with one T cell receptor beta chain. Antigen specificity is unknown. The sample comes from a study of vaccination effects on CD4 cells after COVID-19. Study background: There were two convalescent patients who gave samples 16 days and one week before vaccination.

CD4+ T cells specific for antigen were expanded with viral peptide pools by the ViraFEST assay before sequencing. Upon completion of 10 to 11 days in culture, CD4+ T cells were isolated. The person had PCR-confirmed SARS-CoV-2 infection between March and December 2020. Wells each received 1.8 million or so PBMC, cultured with approximately 10 IU/ml IL-2 and around 10 ug/ml peptides. On both days 3 and 7, half of the culture medium was replaced with IL-2 medium. Using immunoSEQ multiplex PCR, the repertoire was profiled, and TCRdb retains in-frame clones only, with some absent. The sample lists under 25,000 clones, roughly 74% occurring once. Germline V gene sequence: CDR1 LNHDA, CDR2 SQIVND (reference sequence). The CDR3 spans 14 residues. V was pared by 6 bases and J by 5 bases, with 17 bases between.

This clonotype was obtained from a human donor who had a prior SARS-CoV-2 infection. J is TRBJ2-7 and V is TRBV19; perhaps TRBD2 as D (6 bases). Sequencing used CD4+ T cells from PBMCs cultured with a peptide pool, obtained before COVID-19 vaccination. The CDR3 DNA reads as TGTGCCAGTAGAAGGGGTCTAGCGAGTGACGAGCAGTACTTC. The encoded protein is CASRRGLASDEQYF.